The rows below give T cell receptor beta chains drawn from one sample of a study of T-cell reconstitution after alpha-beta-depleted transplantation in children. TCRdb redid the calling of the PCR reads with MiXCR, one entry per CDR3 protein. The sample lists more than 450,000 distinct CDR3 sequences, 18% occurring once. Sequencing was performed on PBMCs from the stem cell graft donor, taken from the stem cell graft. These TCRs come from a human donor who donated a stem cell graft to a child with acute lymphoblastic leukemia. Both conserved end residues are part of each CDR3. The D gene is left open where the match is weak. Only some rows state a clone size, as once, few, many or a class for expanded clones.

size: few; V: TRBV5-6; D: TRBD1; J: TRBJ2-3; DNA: TGTGCCAGCAGCTTCGGGACAGCCACAGATACGCAGTATTTT; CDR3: CASSFGTATDTQYF
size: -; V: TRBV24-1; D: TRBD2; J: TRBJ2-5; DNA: TGTGCCACCAGTGACCGGACTAGCGACCAAGAGTCCCAGTACTTC; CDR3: CATSDRTSDQESQYF
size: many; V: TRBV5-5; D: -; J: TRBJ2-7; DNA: TGTGCCAGCAGCCAAGTGGACAGATACGAGCAGTACTTC; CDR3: CASSQVDRYEQYF
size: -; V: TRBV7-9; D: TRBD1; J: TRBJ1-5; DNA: TGTGCCAGCAGCTTTGGGACAGGGAATCCGCCCCAGCATTTT; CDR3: CASSFGTGNPPQHF
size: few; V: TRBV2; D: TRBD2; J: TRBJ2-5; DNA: TGTGCCAGCAGTGACGGACTAGCGGGACGCCAAGAGACCCAGTACTTC; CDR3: CASSDGLAGRQETQYF
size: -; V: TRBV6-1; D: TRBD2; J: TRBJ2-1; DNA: TGTGCCAGCGGCCCCTGGGGACTAGCGGGACCCCGCTACAATGAGCAGTTCTTC; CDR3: CASGPWGLAGPRYNEQFF
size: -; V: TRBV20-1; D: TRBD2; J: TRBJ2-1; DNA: TGCAGTGCTAGACAAGCGGGAGATGTTGAGCAGTTCTTC; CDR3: CSARQAGDVEQFF
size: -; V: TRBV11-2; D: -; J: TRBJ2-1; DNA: TGTGCCAGCAACCCTGGAGGGGATTTGGATAATGAGCAGTTCTTC; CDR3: CASNPGGDLDNEQFF
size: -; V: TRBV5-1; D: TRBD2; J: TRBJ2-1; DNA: TGCGCCAGCAGCTTGGCCCCCCTAGCGGGAGATGAGCAGTTCTTC; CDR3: CASSLAPLAGDEQFF
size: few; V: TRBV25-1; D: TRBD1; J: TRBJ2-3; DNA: TGTGCCAGCAGTGCCTACCTCACAGGGGGCGGCACAGATACGCAGTATTTT; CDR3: CASSAYLTGGGTDTQYF
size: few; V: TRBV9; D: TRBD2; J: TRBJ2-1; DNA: TGTGCCAGCAGCGTAGATAGCGGGATCACTGAGCAGTTCTTC; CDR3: CASSVDSGITEQFF
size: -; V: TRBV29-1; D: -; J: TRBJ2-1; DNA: TGCAGCGTTGAAGGTCTGACGAATGAGCAGTTCTTC; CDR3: CSVEGLTNEQFF
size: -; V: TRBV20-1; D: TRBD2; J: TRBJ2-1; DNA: TGCAGTGCTAGACCCGGGACTAGCGGCGGGGATGAGCAGTTCTTC; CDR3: CSARPGTSGGDEQFF
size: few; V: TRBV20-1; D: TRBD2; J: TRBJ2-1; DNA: TGCAGTGCTAGAGACTACCTAGCGGGCGGCTCCTACAATGAGCAGTTCTTC; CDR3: CSARDYLAGGSYNEQFF
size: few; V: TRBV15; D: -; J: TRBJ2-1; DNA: TGTGCCACCAGCAGAGCGAGGGCCTACAATGAGCAGTTCTTC; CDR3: CATSRARAYNEQFF
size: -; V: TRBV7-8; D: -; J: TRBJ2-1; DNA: TGTGCCAGCAGCTCAGGGACAAACAATGAGCAGTTCTTC; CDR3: CASSSGTNNEQFF
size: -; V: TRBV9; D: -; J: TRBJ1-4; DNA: TGTGCCAGCAGGAGAACAGGCGGTGAAAAACTGTTTTTT; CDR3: CASRRTGGEKLFF
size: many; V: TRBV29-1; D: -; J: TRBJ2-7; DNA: TGCAGCGTTGAAGGGGTCGGTAACGAGCAGTACTTC; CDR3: CSVEGVGNEQYF
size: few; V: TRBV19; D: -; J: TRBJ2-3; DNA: TGTGCCAGTAACCGTCTGGCGGAGCCACATACGCAGTATTTT; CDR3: CASNRLAEPHTQYF
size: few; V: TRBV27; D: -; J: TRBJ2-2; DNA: TGTGCCAGCAGTTTAGCTGGGCACTACCGGGGGGAGCTGTTTTTT; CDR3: CASSLAGHYRGELFF
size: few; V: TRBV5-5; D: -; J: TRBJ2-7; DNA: TGTGCCAGCAGCTCGGACTGGGGATCCTACGAGCAGTACTTC; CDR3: CASSSDWGSYEQYF
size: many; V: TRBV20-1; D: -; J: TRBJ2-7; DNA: TGCAGTGCTAGAGAGGGCAGGGCTGGGCACGAGCAGTACTTC; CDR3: CSAREGRAGHEQYF
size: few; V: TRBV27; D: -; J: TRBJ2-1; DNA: TGTGCCAGCAGAACCGGGACAAATAACTACAATGAGCAGTTCTTC; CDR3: CASRTGTNNYNEQFF
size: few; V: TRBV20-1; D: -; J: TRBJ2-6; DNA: TGCAGTGCCTTAAAGGGGGCTGGGGCCAACGTCCTGACTTTC; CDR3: CSALKGAGANVLTF
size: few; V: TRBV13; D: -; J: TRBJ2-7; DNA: TGTGCCAGCAGTCGCGGGCTGGATTTTTACGAGCAGTACTTC; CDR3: CASSRGLDFYEQYF
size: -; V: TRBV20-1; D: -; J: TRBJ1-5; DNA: TGCAGTGCTAGAAGAATACGGGACCCATTGGATCCTAGCAATCAGCCCCAGCATTTT; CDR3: CSARRIRDPLDPSNQPQHF
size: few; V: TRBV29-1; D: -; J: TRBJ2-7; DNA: TGCAGCGTTGAGGACGGGAGCTCCTACGAGCAGTACTTC; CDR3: CSVEDGSSYEQYF
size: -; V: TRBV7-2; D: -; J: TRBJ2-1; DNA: TGTGCCAGCAGCTTAGCGGGAGTACGGAATGAGCAGTTCTTC; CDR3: CASSLAGVRNEQFF
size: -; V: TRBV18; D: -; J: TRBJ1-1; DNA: TGTGCCAGCTCACAGGGAGAGTCTGAAGCTTTCTTT; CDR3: CASSQGESEAFF
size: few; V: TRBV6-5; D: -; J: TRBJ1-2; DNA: TGTGCCAGCAGTTACTCGACGGAGGGTAACTATGGCTACACCTTC; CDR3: CASSYSTEGNYGYTF
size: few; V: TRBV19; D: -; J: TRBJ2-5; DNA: TGTGCCAGTAGTATGTGGGGGCCGCCGGCCAAAGAGACCCAGTACTTC; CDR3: CASSMWGPPAKETQYF
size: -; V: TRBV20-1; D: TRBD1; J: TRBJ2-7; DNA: TGCAGTGCTCCCGGGACAGGTTCCTACGAGCAGTACTTC; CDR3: CSAPGTGSYEQYF
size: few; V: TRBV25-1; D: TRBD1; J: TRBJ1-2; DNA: TGTGCCAGCAGTGGCCCCCTTCGACAGGGCGGGAGCTATGGCTACACCTTC; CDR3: CASSGPLRQGGSYGYTF
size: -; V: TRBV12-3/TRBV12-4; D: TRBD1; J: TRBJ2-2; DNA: TGTGCCAGCAGGGCCGGGACAGGAGACACCGGGGAGCTGTTTTTT; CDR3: CASRAGTGDTGELFF
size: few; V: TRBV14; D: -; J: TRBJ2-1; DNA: TGTGCCAGCAGCCCCGACGGAGCGCACAATGAGCAGTTCTTC; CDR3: CASSPDGAHNEQFF
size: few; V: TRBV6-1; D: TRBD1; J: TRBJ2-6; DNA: TGTGCCAGCAGTCCCTTGGACAGGGCACTCGTCCTGACTTTC; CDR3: CASSPLDRALVLTF
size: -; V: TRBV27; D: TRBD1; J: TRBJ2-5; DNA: TGTGCCAGCAGTTTATCGACAGGGACAGGGGGCCGGGAGACCCAGTACTTC; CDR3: CASSLSTGTGGRETQYF
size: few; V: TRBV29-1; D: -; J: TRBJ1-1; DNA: TGCAGCGTTGGACTCGGGGTGTCGAACACTGAAGCTTTCTTT; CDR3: CSVGLGVSNTEAFF
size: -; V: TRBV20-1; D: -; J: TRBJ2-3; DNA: TGCAGTGCCCCCCCCCCACGCGACTGGTCAGATACGCAGTATTTT; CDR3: CSAPPPRDWSDTQYF
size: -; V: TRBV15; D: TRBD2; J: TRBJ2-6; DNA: TGTGCCACCAGCACCTTTTGGGGGGGGGCTGGGGCCAACGTCCTGACTTTC; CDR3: CATSTFWGGAGANVLTF
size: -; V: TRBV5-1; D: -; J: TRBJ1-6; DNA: TGCGCCAGCAGCTTTGAGGAGACGGCAAATTCACCCCTCCACTTT; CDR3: CASSFEETANSPLHF
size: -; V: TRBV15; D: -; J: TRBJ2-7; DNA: TGTGCCACCAGCAGCCTCGGGGTGGGGTACGAGCAGTACTTC; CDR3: CATSSLGVGYEQYF
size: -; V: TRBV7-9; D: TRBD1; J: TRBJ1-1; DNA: TGTGCCAGCAGCCCCCCTCTTGGGACAGAAGCTGAAGCTTTCTTT; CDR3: CASSPPLGTEAEAFF